A single sample gave rise to the 28 T cell receptor beta chains below, sequenced in a study of vaccination and CD4 T cells after COVID-19. Treatment given: roughly 11-day PBMC culture with coronavirus spike peptide pools or control peptides (ViraFEST assay). Cultured CD4+ T-cell DNA underwent Oncomine TCR Beta short-read sequencing. TCRdb reprocessed the PCR reads with MiXCR, giving one entry per CDR3 protein. The sample shows about 17,000 distinct CDR3 sequences, roughly 40% of them seen only once. Their target antigens are unknown. Sequencing was carried out using CD4+ T cells from blood, cultured in vitro. The origin of the receptors is a human donor who had recovered from COVID-19.

V and J are TRBV2 and TRBJ1-4; D gene unclear. The CDR3 has 13 amino acids. Germline CDR1 reads SNHLY; CDR2 reads FYNNEI. V was trimmed by 7 bases and J by 4 bases, leaving 10 bases between them. The CDR3 coding sequence is TGTGCCAGCAAGATCGAGATTAATGAAAAACTGTTTTTT. It yields the protein CASKIEINEKLFF.

This clonotype has more than one count but fewer than ten. The gene calls are TRBV4-2 and TRBJ1-6; 10 bases are shared with TRBD1. Germline V gene lookup returns CDR1 LGHNA and CDR2 YNFKEQ. V gave up 1 base and J gave up 0 bases; unmatched junction bases: 0. The CDR3 has 17 residues. This CDR3 reads CASSQGTGGSYNSPLHF. The CDR3 DNA follows: TGTGCCAGCAGCCAAGGGACAGGGGGCTCCTATAATTCACCCCTCCACTTT.

The V gene is TRBV20-1, the J gene TRBJ2-5; D is uncertain. Germline V lookup: CDR1 DFQATT, CDR2 SNEGSKA (reference sequence). This CDR3 has 11 residues. Trimming removed 6 bases from V and 2 bases from J, with 7 bases in between. CDR3 protein: CSAQTQETQYF. The CDR3 DNA reads TGCAGTGCGCAGACTCAAGAGACCCAGTACTTC.

In its sample, this clonotype was seen a few times. The chain has TRBV20-1 and TRBJ2-7; D is ambiguous. CDR1 and CDR2 (germline): DFQATT, SNEGSKA (reference sequence). The CDR3 is made up of 10 amino acids. The V end lost 6 bases, the J end lost 8 bases, and 11 bases lay between the germline ends. The CDR3 spells CSADIRKQYF. Here the CDR3 DNA reads TGCAGTGCAGATATAAGAAAGCAGTACTTC.

This clonotype was counted between two and nine times. This CDR3 is CASSQHRDRGSYNEQFF. In DNA, the CDR3 is TGTGCCAGTAGTCAACACCGGGACAGGGGGTCCTACAATGAGCAGTTCTTC. The chain carries TRBV19 and TRBJ2-1; 11 bases are a match to TRBD1. The germline V gene encodes CDR1 LNHDA and CDR2 SQIVND (reference sequence). This CDR3 is built from 17 residues. Unmatched junction bases numbered 7, after V lost 5 bases and J lost 1 base.

The rearrangement joins TRBV21-1 to TRBJ2-4; the table's TRBD2 call for D was not verified on the DNA. TRBV21-1 constitutes a pseudogene. This CDR3 comprises 17 residues. CDR3 in DNA: TGTGCCCGGGGGGCGGGAGGCAGTCAATTAGCCAAAAACATTCAGTACTTC. It yields the protein CARGAGGSQLAKNIQYF.

In this sample, this clonotype turned up a few times. The chain carries TRBV7-2 and TRBJ2-5; 10 positions agree with TRBD2. Losses at the gene ends were 2 bases for V and 5 bases for J; bases not matched to a gene: 11. Per germline, CDR1 SGHTA and CDR2 FQGNSA. The CDR3 loop spans 17 amino acids. The CDR3 reads CASSLSLPSGSSETQYF. CDR3 nucleotide sequence: TGTGCCAGCAGCTTAAGCCTGCCTAGCGGGAGCAGCGAGACCCAGTACTTC. Together with reference TRBV7-2 and TRBJ2-5, the CDR3 gives the full variable domain: GAGVSQSPSNKVTEKGKDVELRCDPISGHTALYWYRQSLGQGLEFLIYFQGNSAPDKSGLPSDRFSAERTGGSVSTLTIQRTQQEDSAVYLCASSLSLPSGSSETQYFGPGTRLLVL.

The CDR3 DNA is TGTGCCAGCAGCTTAGGAGGGGGCGCGGGGTCCGATACGCAGTATTTT. Translating gives CASSLGGGAGSDTQYF. The rearrangement links TRBV5-4 to TRBJ2-3, with D possibly matching TRBD1 (7 bases). The CDR3 sequence is 16 residues long. CDR1 is SGHNT, CDR2 YYREEE, per germline (reference sequence). V lost 2 bases, J lost 6 bases, and 19 bases lay in between.

CDR3 sequence reads: CASSAAPGQPGSGANVLTF. The CDR3 nucleotides are TGTGCCAGCAGCGCAGCACCGGGACAACCCGGCTCTGGGGCCAACGTCCTGACTTTC. The rearrangement uses TRBV7-9 and TRBJ2-6; D might be TRBD1 (6 bases). V shed 5 bases and J shed 0 bases, with 20 bases lying between them. The germline V gene encodes CDR1 SEHNR and CDR2 FQNEAQ (reference sequence). CDR3 length: 19 amino acids. Full variable domain (outside the CDR3, taken from reference TRBV7-9 and TRBJ2-6): DTGVSQNPRHKITKRGQNVTFRCDPISEHNRLYWYRQTLGQGPEFLTYFQNEAQLEKSRLLSDRFSAERPKGSFSTLEIQRTEQGDSAMYLCASSAAPGQPGSGANVLTFGAGSRLTVL.

The chain is built from TRBV7-9 and TRBJ2-7; 7 bases are shared with TRBD2. With V trimmed by 6 bases and J by 0 bases, 5 bases remained unmatched. The germline gives CDR1 SEHNR, CDR2 FQNEAQ (reference sequence). This CDR3 spans 14 amino acids. CDR3 loop: CASRSSGFSYEQYF. DNA for the CDR3: TGTGCCAGCAGATCTAGCGGTTTCTCCTACGAGCAGTACTTC.

This clonotype was observed a few times. The chain has TRBV30 and TRBJ1-2; D not resolved. CDR1 and CDR2 from the germline V gene are GTSNPN and SVGIG (reference sequence). CDR3 length: 11 residues. Trimming removed 2 bases at V and 8 bases at J, with 9 bases between. CDR3: CAWSLTEGYTF. The CDR3 coding sequence is TGTGCCTGGAGTCTGACGGAAGGCTACACCTTC. The entire variable domain, with the rest obtained from reference TRBV30 and TRBJ1-2, is as follows: SQTIHQWPATLVQPVGSPLSLECTVEGTSNPNLYWYRQAAGRGLQLLFYSVGIGQISSEVPQNLSASRPQDRQFILSSKKLLLSDSGFYLCAWSLTEGYTFGSGTRLTVV.

This chain joins TRBV10-1 and TRBJ2-1; 7 bases match TRBD2. The CDR3 length is 14 residues. Per the germline V gene, CDR1 is WNHNN and CDR2 is SYGVQD (reference sequence). Unmatched junction bases numbered 7, after V lost 3 bases and J lost 8 bases. CDR3 bases: TGCGCCAGCAGTGACGGGGCGGGAGTCGATGAGCAGTTCTTC. It encodes CASSDGAGVDEQFF.

The J gene is TRBJ1-1, the V gene TRBV7-9; no clear D gene. The CDR3 runs to 13 residues. The V gene lost 8 bases and the J gene lost 1 base, with 11 bases spanning the gap. CDR1 SEHNR and CDR2 FQNEAQ come from the germline V gene (reference sequence). CDR3 sequence: CASHRYGNTEAFF. Written as DNA, the CDR3 is TGTGCCAGCCACCGTTATGGGAACACTGAAGCTTTCTTT. The full variable domain, with the rest looked up from reference TRBV7-9 and TRBJ1-1, is DTGVSQNPRHKITKRGQNVTFRCDPISEHNRLYWYRQTLGQGPEFLTYFQNEAQLEKSRLLSDRFSAERPKGSFSTLEIQRTEQGDSAMYLCASHRYGNTEAFFGQGTRLTVV.

CDR3 nucleotides: TGTGCCAGCACCGACTTGGGGACAGGGAAAGGCACAGATACGCAGTATTTT. This sequence encodes CASTDLGTGKGTDTQYF. The gene calls are TRBV6-2 or TRBV6-3 and TRBJ2-3, with 9 bases lining up with TRBD1. Germline CDR1 reads MNHEY; CDR2 reads SVGEGT. CDR3 size: 17 residues. Unmatched junction bases numbered 12, after V lost 7 bases and J lost 1 base.

In this sample, this clonotype turned up a few times. V usage is TRBV20-1 and J usage is TRBJ1-5; D ambiguous. There are 14 residues in the CDR3. The V gene lost 3 bases and the J gene lost 3 bases, with 12 bases spanning the gap. Germline CDR1 and CDR2: DFQATT and SNEGSKA (reference sequence). The CDR3 spells CSASLGPVNQPQHF. For the CDR3, the DNA is TGCAGTGCTAGCCTCGGGCCCGTCAATCAGCCCCAGCATTTT.

The DNA for the CDR3 is TGTGCCATCAGTGACCGGAAAGCGGGAGGGATTAGCTCCTACAATGAGCAGTTCTTC. Encoded protein: CAISDRKAGGISSYNEQFF. This chain links TRBV10-3 with TRBJ2-1; TRBD2 aligns across 10 bases. With 3 bases clipped from V and 0 bases from J, the junction kept 11 bases outside the gene matches. Germline loops: CDR1 ENHRY, CDR2 SYGVKD. The CDR3 is 19 amino acids.

The chain employs TRBV27 and TRBJ2-5, with 9 bases aligning to TRBD2. V lost 7 bases, J lost 1 base, and 10 bases stayed unmatched. The CDR3 sequence is 16 residues long. CDR1 MNHEY and CDR2 SMNVEV come from the germline V gene (reference sequence). CDR3 in DNA: TGTGCCAGCAAACACACCTTAGCGGGAGCCCAAGAGACCCAGTACTTC. The encoded protein is CASKHTLAGAQETQYF.

This clonotype was seen a few times. V is TRBV20-1 and J is TRBJ2-2; D is ambiguous. CDR1 and CDR2 (germline): DFQATT, SNEGSKA (reference sequence). The CDR3 spans 13 residues. Trimming removed 6 bases from V and 5 bases from J, with 13 bases in between. The CDR3 sequence: CSAYIQGTGELFF. In DNA form, the CDR3 reads TGCAGTGCCTACATTCAAGGTACCGGGGAGCTGTTTTTT.

The sample holds a few counts of this clonotype. V gene TRBV18 combines with J gene TRBJ1-5; tentatively, D is TRBD1 (5 bases). Germline V CDR1 and CDR2: KGHSH, LQKENI. There are 16 residues in the CDR3. V was cut by 6 bases and J by 2 bases, with 17 bases left in between. CDR3 sequence: CASSLVGVGGNQPQHF. The DNA for the CDR3 is TGTGCCAGCTCTCTCGTGGGGGTCGGTGGCAATCAGCCCCAGCATTTT.

V is TRBV7-2 and J is TRBJ1-4; no clear D gene. Per germline, CDR1 SGHTA and CDR2 FQGNSA. The CDR3 runs 14 residues. V dropped 5 bases and J dropped 7 bases, with 14 bases sitting between them. DNA of the CDR3: TGTGCCAGCAGCCCACTTAGCGGAAGTGAAAAACTGTTTTTT. Protein sequence: CASSPLSGSEKLFF. Drawing the rest from reference TRBV7-2 and TRBJ1-4, the complete variable domain is GAGVSQSPSNKVTEKGKDVELRCDPISGHTALYWYRQSLGQGLEFLIYFQGNSAPDKSGLPSDRFSAERTGGSVSTLTIQRTQQEDSAVYLCASSPLSGSEKLFFGSGTQLSVL.

The genes are TRBV30 and TRBJ2-5; no firm D call. V was shortened by 1 base and J by 5 bases, with 14 bases between the two germline ends. The CDR3 totals 14 residues. Germline CDR1 GTSNPN, CDR2 SVGIG (reference sequence). CDR3 in DNA: TGTGCCTGGAGTGATCGGGTGACCGGGGAGACCCAGTACTTC. This gives the protein CAWSDRVTGETQYF.

This clonotype showed up just a few times. The chain joins TRBV6-5 to TRBJ1-5; D call uncertain. V was trimmed by 4 bases and J by 7 bases, leaving 11 bases between them. CDR3 length equals 13 residues. The germline V gene encodes CDR1 MNHEY and CDR2 SVGAGI. CDR3 nucleotides: TGTGCCAGCAGTTTTGGGCAGGAACAGCCCCAGCATTTT. This codes for CASSFGQEQPQHF.

This chain joins TRBV24-1 and TRBJ1-6; D is ambiguous. The CDR3 length is 15 residues. V lost 12 bases and J 7 bases, leaving 21 bases between the germline ends. Germline values: CDR1 KGHDR, CDR2 SFDVKD. DNA of the CDR3: TGTGCCGTACCATTCCTTAATGTCAGCAATTCACCCCTCCACTTT. Its protein product is CAVPFLNVSNSPLHF.

This clonotype has only a few counts. The chain joins TRBV28 to TRBJ1-2; D remains unclear. The ends were cut back, 8 bases at V and 0 bases at J, with 13 bases in the middle. This CDR3 comprises 14 residues. Germline CDR1 reads MDHEN; CDR2 reads SYDVKM. The CDR3 reads CASRPGLANYGYTF. The DNA of the CDR3 is TGTGCCAGCCGACCGGGGTTAGCTAACTATGGCTACACCTTC.

The chain couples TRBV27 to TRBJ2-1, with D uncertain. The V end was cut by 1 base, the J end by 7 bases, with 8 bases between. The CDR3 sequence is 13 residues long. Germline-derived CDR1 and CDR2 are MNHEY and SMNVEV (reference sequence). The CDR3 DNA sequence: TGTGCCAGCAGTTTATATGTCGGGAATGAGCAGTTCTTC. Its protein product is CASSLYVGNEQFF.

The chain couples TRBV6-5 to TRBJ2-1, with D unresolved. Trimming took off 0 bases at V and 6 bases at J, with 3 bases between the two ends. The germline V gene has CDR1 MNHEY and CDR2 SVGAGI. CDR3 length equals 12 residues. CDR3 residues: CASSYSSNEQFF. The CDR3 nucleotides read TGTGCCAGCAGTTACTCGAGCAATGAGCAGTTCTTC.

The chain links TRBV20-1 to TRBJ2-7, with 11 nucleotides matching TRBD2. CDR3 length equals 13 residues. CDR1 is DFQATT, CDR2 SNEGSKA, per germline (reference sequence). J lost 6 bases, V lost 5 bases, and 6 bases had no gene match. The CDR3 loop reads CSASLAGESEQYF. The CDR3 region has the DNA TGCAGTGCTTCACTAGCGGGAGAATCCGAGCAGTACTTC.

CDR3 amino acids: CASSRGLESVETQYF. DNA of the CDR3: TGTGCCAGCAGCAGAGGACTAGAGAGCGTTGAGACCCAGTACTTC. This rearrangement joins TRBV7-2 to TRBJ2-5; 7 bases agree with TRBD2. Germline CDR1 is SGHTA and CDR2 is FQGNSA. The ends lost 5 bases at V and 5 bases at J; junction bases unmatched: 11. This CDR3 contains 15 residues. Combining the CDR3 with reference TRBV7-2 and TRBJ2-5 gives the whole variable domain GAGVSQSPSNKVTEKGKDVELRCDPISGHTALYWYRQSLGQGLEFLIYFQGNSAPDKSGLPSDRFSAERTGGSVSTLTIQRTQQEDSAVYLCASSRGLESVETQYFGPGTRLLVL.